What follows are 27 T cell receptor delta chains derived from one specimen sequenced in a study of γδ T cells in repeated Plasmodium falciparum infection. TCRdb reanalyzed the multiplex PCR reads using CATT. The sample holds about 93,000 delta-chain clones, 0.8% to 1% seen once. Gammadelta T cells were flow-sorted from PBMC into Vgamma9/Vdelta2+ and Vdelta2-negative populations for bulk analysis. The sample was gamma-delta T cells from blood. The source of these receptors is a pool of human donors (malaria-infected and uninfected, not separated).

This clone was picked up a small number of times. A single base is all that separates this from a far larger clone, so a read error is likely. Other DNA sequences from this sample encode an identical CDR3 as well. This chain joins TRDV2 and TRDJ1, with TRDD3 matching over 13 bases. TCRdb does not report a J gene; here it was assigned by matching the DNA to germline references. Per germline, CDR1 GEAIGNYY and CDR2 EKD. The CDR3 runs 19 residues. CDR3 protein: CACDTLLLGDTGSTDKLIF. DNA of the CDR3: TGCGCCTGTGACACCCTACTACTGGGGGATACGGGTTCCACCGATAAACTCATCTTT.

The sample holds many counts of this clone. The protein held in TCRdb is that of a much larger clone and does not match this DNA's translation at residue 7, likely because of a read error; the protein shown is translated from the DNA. The DNA of the CDR3 is TGTGCCTGTGACAAGAAGTGCTGGGGGATACTGGTAACCGATAAACTCATCTTT. Amino acids: CACDKKCWGILVTDKLIF. The chain combines TRDV2 with TRDJ1; 11 bases match TRDD3. The J gene was not available in TCRdb and was assigned here by matching the DNA to germline segments. Trimming removed 2 bases from V and 2 bases from J; junction bases left unmatched: 12. The CDR3 is 18 residues long. Germline CDR1 reads GEAIGNYY; CDR2 reads EKD.

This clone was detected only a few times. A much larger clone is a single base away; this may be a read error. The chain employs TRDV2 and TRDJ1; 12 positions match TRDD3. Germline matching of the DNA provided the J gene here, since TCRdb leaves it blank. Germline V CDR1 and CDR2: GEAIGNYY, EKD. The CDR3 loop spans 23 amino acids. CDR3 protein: CACDGLIGPSFTGGYRTTDELIF. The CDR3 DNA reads TGTGCCTGTGACGGGTTAATCGGGCCCTCCTTTACTGGGGGATACCGTACCACCGATGAACTCATCTTT.

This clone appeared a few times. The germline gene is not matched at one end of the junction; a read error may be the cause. CDR3 protein: CALGEPGLLGTYTDKLIF. The CDR3 DNA is TGTGCACTTGGGGAACCGGGCTTACTGGGGACTTACACCGATAAACTCATCTTT. The V and J genes are TRDV1 and TRDJ1, with 7 positions matching TRDD3. The J gene, not given by TCRdb, was assigned here from a germline match of the nucleotide sequence. The CDR3 totals 18 residues. Germline V gene data show CDR1 as TSWWSYY and CDR2 as QGS.

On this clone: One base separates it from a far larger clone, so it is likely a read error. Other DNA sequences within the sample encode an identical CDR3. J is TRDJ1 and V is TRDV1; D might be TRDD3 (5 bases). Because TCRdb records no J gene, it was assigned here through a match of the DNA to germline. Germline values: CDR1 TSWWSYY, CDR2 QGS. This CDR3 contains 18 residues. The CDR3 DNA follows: TGTGCTCTTGGGCTCCCCCTGGGCTCTCTCCGGTACACCGACAAACTCATCTTT. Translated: CALGLPLGSLRYTDKLIF.

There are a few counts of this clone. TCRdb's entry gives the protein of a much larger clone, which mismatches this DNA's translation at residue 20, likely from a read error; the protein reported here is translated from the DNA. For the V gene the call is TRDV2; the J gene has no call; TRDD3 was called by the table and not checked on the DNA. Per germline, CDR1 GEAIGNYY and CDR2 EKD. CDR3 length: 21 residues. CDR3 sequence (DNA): TGTGCCTGTGAAATGGTCCCCGGTGGCTGGGGGAGTCCCCAGAACACCGATAAACTCACCTTT. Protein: CACEMVPGGWGSPQNTDKLTF.

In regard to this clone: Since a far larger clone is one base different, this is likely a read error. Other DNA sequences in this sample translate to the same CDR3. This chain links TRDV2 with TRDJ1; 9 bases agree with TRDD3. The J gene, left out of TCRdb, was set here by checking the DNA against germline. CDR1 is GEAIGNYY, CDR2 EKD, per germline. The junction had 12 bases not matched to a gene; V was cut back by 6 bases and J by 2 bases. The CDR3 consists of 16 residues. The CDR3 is CACRSTGGPRTDKLIF. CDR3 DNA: TGTGCCTGTCGAAGTACTGGGGGACCAAGGACCGATAAACTCATCTTT.

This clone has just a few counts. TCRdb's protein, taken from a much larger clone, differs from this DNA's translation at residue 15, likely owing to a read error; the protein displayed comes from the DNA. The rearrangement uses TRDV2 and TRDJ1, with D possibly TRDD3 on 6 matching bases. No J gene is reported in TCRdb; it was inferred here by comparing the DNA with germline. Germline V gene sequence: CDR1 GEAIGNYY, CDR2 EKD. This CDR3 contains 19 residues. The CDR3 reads CACDTLPVAPGENTNKLIF. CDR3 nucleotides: TGTGCCTGTGACACTCTCCCTGTCGCCCCGGGGGAAAACACCAATAAACTCATCTTT.

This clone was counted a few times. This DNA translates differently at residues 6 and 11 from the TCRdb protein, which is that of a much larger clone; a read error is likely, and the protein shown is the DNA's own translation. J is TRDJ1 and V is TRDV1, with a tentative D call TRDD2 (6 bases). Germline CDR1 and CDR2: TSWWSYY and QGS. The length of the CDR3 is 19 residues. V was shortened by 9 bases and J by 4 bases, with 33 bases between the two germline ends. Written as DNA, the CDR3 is TGTGCTCTCCGCCTGAGTGCTCCTACAACTGAGGGACAGGTCGATAAACTCATCTTT. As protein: CALRLSAPTTEGQVDKLIF.

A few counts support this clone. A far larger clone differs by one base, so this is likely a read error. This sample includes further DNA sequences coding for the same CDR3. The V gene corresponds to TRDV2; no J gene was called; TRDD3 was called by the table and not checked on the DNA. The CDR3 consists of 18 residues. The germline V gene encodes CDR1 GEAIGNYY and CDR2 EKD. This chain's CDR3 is CACDSILGPSNGADKLIF. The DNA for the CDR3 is TGTGCCTGTGACAGTATCCTGGGGCCATCTAATGGGGCCGATAAGCTCATCTTT.

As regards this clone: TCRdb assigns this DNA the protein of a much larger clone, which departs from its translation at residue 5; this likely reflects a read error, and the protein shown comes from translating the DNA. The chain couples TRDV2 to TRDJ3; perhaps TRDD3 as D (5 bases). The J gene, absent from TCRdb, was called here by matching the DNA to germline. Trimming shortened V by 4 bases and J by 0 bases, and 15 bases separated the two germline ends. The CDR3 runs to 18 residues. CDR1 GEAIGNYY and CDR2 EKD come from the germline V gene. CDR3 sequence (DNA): TGTGCCTGTGAGGAGCTGGGAGCCGACTCCTGGGACACCCGACAGATGTTTTTC. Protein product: CACEELGADSWDTRQMFF.

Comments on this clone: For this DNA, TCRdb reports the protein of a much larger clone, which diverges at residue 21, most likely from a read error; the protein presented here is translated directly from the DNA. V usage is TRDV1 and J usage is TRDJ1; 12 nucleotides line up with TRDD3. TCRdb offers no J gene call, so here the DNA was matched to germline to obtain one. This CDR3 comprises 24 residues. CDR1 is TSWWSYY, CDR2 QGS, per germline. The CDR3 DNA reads TGTGCTCTTGGGGATCGGGCGCCTCCCTTGTACTGGGGGATACAAAATTTAGCAGCCGATGAACTCATCTTT. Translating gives CALGDRAPPLYWGIQNLAADELIF.

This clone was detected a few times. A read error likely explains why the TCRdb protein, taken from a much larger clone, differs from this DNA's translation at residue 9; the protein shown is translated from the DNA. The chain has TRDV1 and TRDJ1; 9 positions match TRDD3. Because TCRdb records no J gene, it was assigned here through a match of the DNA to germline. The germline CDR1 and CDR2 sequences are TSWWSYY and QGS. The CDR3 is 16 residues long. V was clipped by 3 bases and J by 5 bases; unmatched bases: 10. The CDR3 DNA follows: TGTGCTCTTGGGGATTACTGGGGGACAGGCCCGGATAAACTCATCTTT. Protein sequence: CALGDYWGTGPDKLIF.

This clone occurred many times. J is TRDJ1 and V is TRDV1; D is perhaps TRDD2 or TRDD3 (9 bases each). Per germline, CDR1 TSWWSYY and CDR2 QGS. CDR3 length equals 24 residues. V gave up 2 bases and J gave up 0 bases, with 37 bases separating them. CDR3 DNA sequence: TGTGCTCTTGGGGAATTTGGTCGCCTTCCTACTCCCTATACTGGGGGACCTGACACCGATAAACTCATCTTT. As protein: CALGEFGRLPTPYTGGPDTDKLIF.

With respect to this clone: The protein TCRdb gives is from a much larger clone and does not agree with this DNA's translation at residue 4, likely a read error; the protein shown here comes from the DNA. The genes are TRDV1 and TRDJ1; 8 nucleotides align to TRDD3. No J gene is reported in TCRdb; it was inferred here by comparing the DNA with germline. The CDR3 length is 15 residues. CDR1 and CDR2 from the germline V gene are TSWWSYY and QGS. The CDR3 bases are TGTGCTCTTAGGGAACCGTGGGATACGCGCGATAAACTCATCTTT. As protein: CALREPWDTRDKLIF.

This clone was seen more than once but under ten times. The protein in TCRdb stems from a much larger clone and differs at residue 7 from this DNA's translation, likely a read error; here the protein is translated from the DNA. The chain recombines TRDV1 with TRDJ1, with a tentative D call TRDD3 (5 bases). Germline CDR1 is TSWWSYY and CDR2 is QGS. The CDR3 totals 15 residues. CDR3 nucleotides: TGTGCCAAAGGGCGGGGAGCCGGCTCCACCGATAAACTCATCTTT. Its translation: CAKGRGAGSTDKLIF.

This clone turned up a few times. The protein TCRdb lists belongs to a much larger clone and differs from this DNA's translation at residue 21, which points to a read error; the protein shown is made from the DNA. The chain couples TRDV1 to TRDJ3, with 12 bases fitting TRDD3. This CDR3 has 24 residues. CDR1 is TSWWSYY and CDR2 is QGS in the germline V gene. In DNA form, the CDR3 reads TGTGCTCTTGGGGAATATTCGACCCCTGGGGGATACGAGGGTAGCTCCTGGGACACCCGAAAGATGTTTTTC. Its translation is CALGEYSTPGGYEGSSWDTRKMFF.

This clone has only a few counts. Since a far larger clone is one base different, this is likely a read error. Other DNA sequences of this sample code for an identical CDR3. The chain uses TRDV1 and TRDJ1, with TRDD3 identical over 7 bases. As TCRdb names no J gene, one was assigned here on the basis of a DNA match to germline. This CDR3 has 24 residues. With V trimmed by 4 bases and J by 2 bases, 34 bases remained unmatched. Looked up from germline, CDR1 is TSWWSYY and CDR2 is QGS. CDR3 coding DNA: TGTGCTCTTGGGGCCAGATCCACGCCTTCGCTCCTGGAGTGGGGGAAGGTAGGGACCGATAAACTCATCTTT. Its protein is CALGARSTPSLLEWGKVGTDKLIF.

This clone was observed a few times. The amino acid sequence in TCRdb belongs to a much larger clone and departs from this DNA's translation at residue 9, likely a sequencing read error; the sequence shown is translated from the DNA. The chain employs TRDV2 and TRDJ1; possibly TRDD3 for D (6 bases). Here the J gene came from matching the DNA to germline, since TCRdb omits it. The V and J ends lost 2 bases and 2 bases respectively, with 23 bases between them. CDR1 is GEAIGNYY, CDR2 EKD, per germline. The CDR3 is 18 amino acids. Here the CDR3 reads CACDKKYWRILVTDKLIF. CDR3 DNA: TGTGCCTGTGACAAGAAGTACTGGAGGATACTGGTAACCGATAAACTCATCTTT.

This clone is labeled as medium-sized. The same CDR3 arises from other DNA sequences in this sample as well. The CDR3 is CACDTVTGGPPTDKLIF. CDR3 DNA: TGTGCCTGTGACACCGTGACTGGGGGCCCACCCACCGATAAACTCATCTTT. The J gene is TRDJ1, the V gene TRDV2, with TRDD3 matching over 8 bases. Germline trimming cut 0 bases from V and 1 base from J; bases unmatched to any gene: 9. The CDR3 extends over 17 amino acids. In germline, CDR1 is GEAIGNYY, CDR2 EKD.

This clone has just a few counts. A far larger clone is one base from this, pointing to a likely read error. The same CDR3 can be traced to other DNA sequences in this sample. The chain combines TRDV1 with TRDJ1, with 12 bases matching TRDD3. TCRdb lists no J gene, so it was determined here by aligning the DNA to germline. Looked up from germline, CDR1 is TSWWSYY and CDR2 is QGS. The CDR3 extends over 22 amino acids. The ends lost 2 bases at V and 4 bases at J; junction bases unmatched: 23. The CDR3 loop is CALGESLWDRLGDTTKGDKLIF. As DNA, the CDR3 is TGTGCTCTTGGGGAAAGCCTTTGGGATCGACTGGGGGATACCACAAAGGGCGATAAACTCATCTTT.

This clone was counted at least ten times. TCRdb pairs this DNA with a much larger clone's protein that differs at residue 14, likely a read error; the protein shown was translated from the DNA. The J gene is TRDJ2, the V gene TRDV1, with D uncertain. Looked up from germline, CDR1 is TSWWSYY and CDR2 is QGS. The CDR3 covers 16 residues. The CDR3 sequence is CALGEAFCDGTAQPFF. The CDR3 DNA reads TGTGCTCTTGGGGAAGCTTTTTGTGATGGAACAGCACAACCCTTCTTT.

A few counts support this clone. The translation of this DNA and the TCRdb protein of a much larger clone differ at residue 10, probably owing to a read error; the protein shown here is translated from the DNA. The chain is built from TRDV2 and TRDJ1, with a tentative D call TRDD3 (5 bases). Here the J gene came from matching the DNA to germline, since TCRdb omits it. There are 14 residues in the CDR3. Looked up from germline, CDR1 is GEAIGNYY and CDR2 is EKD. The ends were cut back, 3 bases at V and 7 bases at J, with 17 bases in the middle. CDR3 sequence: CACDPIRLHGKLIF. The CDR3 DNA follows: TGTGCCTGTGACCCCATACGCTTGCACGGTAAACTCATCTTT.

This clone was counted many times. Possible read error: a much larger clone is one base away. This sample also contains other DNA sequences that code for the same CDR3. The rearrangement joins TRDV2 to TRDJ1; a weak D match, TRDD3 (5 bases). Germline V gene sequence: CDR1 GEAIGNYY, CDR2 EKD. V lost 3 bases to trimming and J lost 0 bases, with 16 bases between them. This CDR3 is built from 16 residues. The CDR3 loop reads CACDRTGGLYTDKLIF. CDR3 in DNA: TGTGCCTGTGACCGTACCGGGGGTTTGTACACCGATAAACTCATCTTT.

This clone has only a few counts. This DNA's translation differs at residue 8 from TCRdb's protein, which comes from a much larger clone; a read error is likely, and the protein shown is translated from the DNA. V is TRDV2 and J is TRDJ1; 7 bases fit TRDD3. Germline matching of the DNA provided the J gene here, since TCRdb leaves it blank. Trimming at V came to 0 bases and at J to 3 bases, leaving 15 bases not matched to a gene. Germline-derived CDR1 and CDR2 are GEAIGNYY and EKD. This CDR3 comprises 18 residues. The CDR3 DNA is TGTGCCTGTGACACCGGACTGGCGGGGGATTTGGACCCCGATAAACTCATCTTT. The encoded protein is CACDTGLAGDLDPDKLIF.

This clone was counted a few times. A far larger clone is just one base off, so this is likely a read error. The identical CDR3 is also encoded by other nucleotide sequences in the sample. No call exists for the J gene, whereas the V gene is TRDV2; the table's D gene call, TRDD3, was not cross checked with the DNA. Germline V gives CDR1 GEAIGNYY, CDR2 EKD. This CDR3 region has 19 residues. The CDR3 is CACDTVVLGDTKYTDKLIF. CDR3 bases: TGTGCCTGTGACACCGTGGTACTGGGGGATACGAAATACACCGATAAGCTCATCTTT.

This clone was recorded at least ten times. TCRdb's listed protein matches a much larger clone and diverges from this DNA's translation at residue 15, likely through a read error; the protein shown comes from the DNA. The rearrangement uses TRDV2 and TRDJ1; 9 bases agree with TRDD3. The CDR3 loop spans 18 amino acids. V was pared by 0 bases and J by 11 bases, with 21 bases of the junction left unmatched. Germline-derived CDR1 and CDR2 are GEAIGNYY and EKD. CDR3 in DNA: TGTGCCTGTGACACCGTAACCCCACTGGGGGACCGCTCCGGGGTGCTCATCTTT. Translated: CACDTVTPLGDRSGVLIF.